These 3 T cell receptor beta chains were all obtained from the same sample, sequenced in a study of cytomegalovirus exposure and HLA in healthy donors. 60 Vbeta and 13 Jbeta primers were used in PCR. Method: immunoSEQ multiplex PCR; TCRdb's copy keeps in-frame clones and lacks some. The data show 120,000 or so clones, with about 76% seen just once and less than 2.5% held by the top ten. The specimen was PBMCs. The receptors were gathered from a woman aged 35 to 49 in good health and CMV-seronegative.

This clone appeared a single time. Here the CDR3 reads CASSLGAVPNQPQHF. DNA for the CDR3: TGTGCCAGCAGCTTGGGTGCGGTACCCAATCAGCCCCAGCATTTT. The V and J genes are TRBV7-8 and TRBJ1-5, with D hard to call. Trimming removed 3 bases at V and 3 bases at J, with 12 bases between. This CDR3 has 15 residues. In germline, CDR1 is SGHVS, CDR2 FQNEAQ.

The CDR3 region is CASSFLAGDLREQYF. In DNA form, the CDR3 reads TGTGCCAGCAGTTTCCTAGCGGGGGACCTCCGGGAGCAGTACTTC. The V and J genes are TRBV2 and TRBJ2-7, with 10 bases matching TRBD2. The CDR3 totals 15 residues. The junction had 11 bases not matched to a gene; V was cut back by 5 bases and J by 7 bases. The germline CDR1 and CDR2 sequences are SNHLY and FYNNEI.

The J gene is TRBJ1-4, the V gene TRBV28, with D possibly matching TRBD1 (5 bases). Trimming shortened V by 3 bases and J by 7 bases, and 15 bases separated the two germline ends. The CDR3 is 15 amino acids. The germline gives CDR1 MDHEN, CDR2 SYDVKM. The CDR3 region is CASSLVTGLSEKLFF. CDR3 in DNA: TGTGCCAGCAGTTTGGTGACGGGACTGAGTGAAAAACTGTTTTTT.